This is a list of T cell receptor beta chains from one sample in a study of blood T cell repertoires in COVID-19. Using immunoSEQ multiplex PCR, the repertoire was profiled, and TCRdb retains in-frame clones only, with some absent. Altogether some 250,000 clones are present, approximately 80% being singletons, with the ten largest covering around 26%. The material sequenced was peripheral blood. Source of these receptors: a man aged 35-49 years with acute or convalescent COVID-19. Each CDR3 is given with its conserved first and last residue. D genes are given only for firm matches. The size field is filled for only some rows; it gives once, few, many or a size class.

d_call	clone_size	j_call	v_call	cdr3_aa	cdr3_nt
TRBD1	few	TRBJ1-2	TRBV3-1/TRBV3-2	CASSQVTGVGYTF	TGTGCCAGCAGCCAAGTGACAGGGGTAGGCTACACCTTC
TRBD1	.	TRBJ1-4	TRBV27	CASSLHPDRPNEKLFF	TGTGCCAGCAGTTTACATCCGGACAGGCCTAATGAAAAACTGTTTTTT
.	.	TRBJ2-5	TRBV2	CASRSQRGGETQYF	TGTGCCAGCAGGTCCCAAAGGGGCGGAGAGACCCAGTACTTC
TRBD1	.	TRBJ1-5	TRBV6-9	CASRDRGRRSNQPQHF	TGTGCCAGCCGGGACAGGGGCAGAAGGAGCAATCAGCCCCAGCATTTT
.	.	TRBJ2-2	TRBV9	CASSVVETITGELFF	TGTGCCAGCAGCGTAGTTGAGACTATTACCGGGGAGCTGTTTTTT
.	.	TRBJ2-7	TRBV27	CASSSYKQGGGRILNYEQYF	TGTGCCAGCAGTTCCTATAAGCAGGGAGGGGGTAGGATTCTCAACTACGAGCAGTACTTC
.	once	TRBJ1-5	TRBV19	CASSRSGGEDQPQHF	TGTGCCAGTAGTCGATCGGGCGGGGAGGATCAGCCCCAGCATTTT
.	.	TRBJ1-1	TRBV7-2	CASSSYGQMMTEAFF	TGTGCCAGCAGCTCCTATGGACAGATGATGACTGAAGCTTTCTTT
.	.	TRBJ2-3	TRBV7-6	CASSLVAVSTDTQYF	TGTGCCAGCAGCTTAGTTGCGGTCAGCACAGATACGCAGTATTTT
TRBD1	.	TRBJ1-4	TRBV25-1	CASSDHRGDEKLFF	TGTGCCAGCAGTGATCACAGGGGCGATGAAAAACTGTTTTTT
TRBD1	.	TRBJ1-5	TRBV7-9	CASSRDRDQPQHF	TGTGCCAGCAGCCGGGACAGGGATCAGCCCCAGCATTTT
TRBD2	.	TRBJ2-7	TRBV7-6	CASSRGLADDYEQYF	TGTGCCAGCAGTCGGGGACTAGCGGATGACTACGAGCAGTACTTC
TRBD1	.	TRBJ2-7	TRBV19	CASSSTGAPHEQYF	TGTGCCAGTTCCTCTACAGGGGCCCCCCACGAGCAGTACTTC
TRBD1	.	TRBJ2-3	TRBV15	CATSGSHRGGTDTQYF	TGTGCCACCAGCGGTTCCCACAGGGGGGGCACAGATACGCAGTATTTT
.	.	TRBJ1-2	TRBV4-1	CASSHPVRNTYGYTF	TGCGCCAGCAGCCACCCCGTGAGGAACACCTATGGCTACACCTTC
.	.	TRBJ1-4	TRBV9	CASSVAGDTKLFF	TGTGCCAGCAGCGTCGCGGGCGATACAAAACTGTTTTTT
.	few	TRBJ1-2	TRBV6-5	CASRTSDTTPTRYTF	TGTGCCAGCAGGACCTCGGACACCACTCCTACCCGCTACACCTTC
.	few	TRBJ1-5	TRBV2	CASSVSRDSNQPQHF	TGTGCCAGCAGTGTGAGCAGGGATAGCAATCAGCCCCAGCATTTT
.	.	TRBJ1-3	TRBV6-5	CASSNRLPGNTIYF	TGTGCCAGCAGTAACAGGTTACCTGGAAACACCATATATTTT
.	.	TRBJ1-4	TRBV5-5	CASTSDSLNEKLFF	TGTGCCAGCACTTCCGACAGTCTGAATGAAAAACTGTTTTTT
TRBD2	.	TRBJ2-2	TRBV29-1	CSVTGLAGNTGELFF	TGCAGCGTTACCGGACTAGCGGGGAACACCGGGGAGCTGTTTTTT
TRBD2	once	TRBJ2-2	TRBV9	CASSVASGLVGTSGRAGSGELFF	TGTGCCAGCAGCGTAGCTTCAGGATTGGTGGGGACTAGCGGGAGAGCCGGCTCCGGGGAGCTGTTTTTT
TRBD2	.	TRBJ2-3	TRBV6-5	CASSTTSGRADTQYF	TGTGCCAGCAGCACCACTAGCGGGAGAGCAGATACGCAGTATTTT
TRBD1	.	TRBJ2-3	TRBV7-2	CASSYAGGDTQYF	TGTGCCAGCAGCTACGCAGGGGGAGATACGCAGTATTTT
.	once	TRBJ2-5	TRBV6-1	CASSDGHQETQYF	TGTGCCAGCAGTGATGGACATCAGGAGACCCAGTACTTC
TRBD2	.	TRBJ2-7	TRBV7-8	CASSPTTSGRNYEQYF	TGTGCCAGCAGCCCAACCACTAGCGGGAGAAACTACGAGCAGTACTTC
.	.	TRBJ2-3	TRBV28	CASSSSTGSLTDTQYF	TGTGCCAGCAGTTCCTCGACGGGTTCCTTGACAGATACGCAGTATTTT
.	.	TRBJ2-2	TRBV7-9	CASSQNRNTGELFF	TGTGCCAGCAGCCAAAACAGAAACACCGGGGAGCTGTTTTTT
TRBD1	.	TRBJ1-2	TRBV3-1/TRBV3-2	CASSPLGGQGAGYTF	TGTGCCAGCAGCCCGCTTGGCGGACAGGGTGCTGGCTACACCTTC
.	.	TRBJ1-2	TRBV7-2	CASSLGRNYGYTF	TGTGCCAGCAGCTTAGGGAGGAACTATGGCTACACCTTC
TRBD1	.	TRBJ2-5	TRBV2	CASSRDRGRETQYF	TGTGCCAGCAGCCGGGACAGGGGAAGGGAGACCCAGTACTTC
TRBD2	once	TRBJ2-3	TRBV5-1	CASSDSGSAHADTQYF	TGCGCCAGCAGCGATAGCGGGAGCGCCCACGCAGATACGCAGTATTTT
TRBD1	few	TRBJ2-1	TRBV3-1/TRBV3-2	CAITQTGGNEQFF	TGTGCCATCACACAGACAGGGGGCAATGAGCAGTTCTTC
.	.	TRBJ1-2	TRBV30	CAWSVYQGSDGYTF	TGTGCCTGGAGTGTTTATCAGGGGTCGGATGGCTACACCTTC
.	few	TRBJ2-1	TRBV9	CASSVLDFSYNEQFF	TGTGCCAGCAGCGTACTTGACTTCTCCTACAATGAGCAGTTCTTC
.	.	TRBJ1-1	TRBV19	CASSTSGLGNTEAFF	TGTGCCAGTAGTACGTCGGGACTGGGGAACACTGAAGCTTTCTTT
TRBD2	.	TRBJ2-7	TRBV29-1	CSVYTSGTYEQYF	TGCAGCGTATATACTAGCGGGACCTACGAGCAGTACTTC
TRBD1	.	TRBJ1-2	TRBV6-2/TRBV6-3	CASSYSGQPYGYTF	TGTGCCAGCAGTTACTCGGGACAGCCCTATGGCTACACCTTC
.	once	TRBJ1-2	TRBV6-1	CASSEMERRLYGYTF	TGTGCCAGCAGTGAAATGGAGCGGAGACTCTATGGCTACACCTTC
TRBD2	few	TRBJ2-5	TRBV12-3/TRBV12-4	CASGSGSVETQYF	TGTGCCAGCGGAAGCGGGAGTGTGGAGACCCAGTACTTC
.	.	TRBJ1-4	TRBV18	CASSPVATNEKLFF	TGTGCCAGCTCACCCGTTGCAACTAATGAAAAACTGTTTTTT
TRBD1	.	TRBJ2-2	TRBV7-2	CASSSDRGATGELFF	TGTGCCAGCAGCTCAGACAGGGGAGCCACCGGGGAGCTGTTTTTT
TRBD1	once	TRBJ1-1	TRBV18	CASSRTGGNTEAFF	TGTGCCAGCTCTCGGACAGGAGGGAACACTGAAGCTTTCTTT
TRBD1	.	TRBJ1-3	TRBV13	CASSRTGAGNTIYF	TGTGCCAGCAGCCGAACAGGGGCTGGAAACACCATATATTTT
TRBD2	.	TRBJ2-3	TRBV6-2/TRBV6-3	CASSSGNVPDTQYF	TGTGCCAGCAGCAGCGGGAATGTACCAGATACGCAGTATTTT
.	.	TRBJ2-7	TRBV3-1/TRBV3-2	CASSQRSSRTYEQYF	TGTGCCAGCAGCCAACGGTCTAGCAGGACCTACGAGCAGTACTTC
.	.	TRBJ2-7	TRBV19	CASSLDREGLEQYF	TGTGCCAGTAGTCTTGACAGAGAGGGACTCGAGCAGTACTTC
TRBD1	once	TRBJ2-2	TRBV23-1	CASSAPGTANTGELFF	TGCGCCAGCAGCGCTCCCGGGACAGCGAACACCGGGGAGCTGTTTTTT
TRBD2	.	TRBJ2-7	TRBV7-2	CASSSTPGLVGQYF	TGTGCCAGCAGCTCGACCCCGGGACTAGTCGGGCAGTACTTC
TRBD2	.	TRBJ2-3	TRBV4-2	CASSPSSGRDTQYF	TGTGCCAGCAGCCCTTCTAGCGGGAGAGATACGCAGTATTTT
.	.	TRBJ1-1	TRBV30	CAWSVRVDDTEAFF	TGTGCCTGGAGTGTCAGGGTGGATGACACTGAAGCTTTCTTT
TRBD2	.	TRBJ2-2	TRBV3-1/TRBV3-2	CASSPWTSGYTGELFF	TGTGCCAGCAGCCCGTGGACTAGCGGTTACACCGGGGAGCTGTTTTTT
TRBD2	.	TRBJ2-2	TRBV4-2	CASSQESGSPGTGELFF	TGTGCCAGCAGCCAAGAGAGCGGGAGCCCTGGGACCGGGGAGCTGTTTTTT
TRBD2	.	TRBJ2-1	TRBV7-2	CASSLEPGRGGNEQFF	TGTGCCAGCAGCTTAGAACCCGGGAGGGGCGGCAATGAGCAGTTCTTC
.	.	TRBJ1-6	TRBV6-5	CASRGLPGSPLHF	TGTGCCAGCAGAGGTTTGCCGGGGTCACCCCTCCACTTT
TRBD1	few	TRBJ2-7	TRBV28	CASRRTGGAYEQYF	TGTGCCAGCAGGCGGACAGGGGGTGCCTACGAGCAGTACTTC
TRBD1	.	TRBJ1-2	TRBV2	CASRDRGLPVYGYTF	TGTGCCAGCCGGGACAGGGGGCTCCCTGTATATGGCTACACCTTC